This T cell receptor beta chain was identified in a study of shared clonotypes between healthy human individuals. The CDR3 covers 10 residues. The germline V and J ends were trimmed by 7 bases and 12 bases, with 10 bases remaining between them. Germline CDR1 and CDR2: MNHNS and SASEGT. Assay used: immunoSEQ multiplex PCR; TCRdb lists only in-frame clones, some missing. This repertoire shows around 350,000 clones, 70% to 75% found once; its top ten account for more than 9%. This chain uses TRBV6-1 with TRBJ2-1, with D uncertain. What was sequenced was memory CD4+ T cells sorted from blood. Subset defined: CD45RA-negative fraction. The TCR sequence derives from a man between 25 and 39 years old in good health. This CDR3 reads CASNGPGQFF. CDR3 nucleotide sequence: TGTGCCAGCAACGGGCCCGGGCAGTTCTTC.